One and the same sample provided the 13 T cell receptor beta chains below, sequenced in a study of shared clonotypes between healthy human individuals. Terminally differentiated effector memory CD45RA+ cells were excluded by CCR7 positive selection of CD45RO-negative cells. Clones were sequenced by immunoSEQ multiplex PCR, and TCRdb holds only the in-frame ones, with some missing. The sample includes a few million clones, 90% to 95% of them seen just once. The sample taken for sequencing was naive CD8+ T cells from PBMCs. The source is a man aged 18 to 35 in good health. Some clones in this sample may be carry-over from other donors' samples.

Turning to this clone: This same CDR3 is encoded by further DNA sequences in the sample. Written as DNA, the CDR3 is TGCAGCGTCCCGTCAGGGAACACTGAAGCTTTCTTT. Its protein product is CSVPSGNTEAFF. The V gene is TRBV29-1, the J gene TRBJ1-1; no definite D call. Looked up from germline, CDR1 is SQVTM and CDR2 is ANQGSEA. The CDR3 has 12 residues. The germline V and J ends were trimmed by 6 bases and 1 base, with 9 bases remaining between them.

The V gene is TRBV7-9, the J gene TRBJ2-7; 8 bases fit TRBD1. In germline, CDR1 is SEHNR, CDR2 FQNEAQ (reference sequence). This CDR3 region has 17 residues. V trimming: 1 base; J trimming: 0 bases; junction bases outside the gene matches: 8. This CDR3 is CASSLGGQGRNSYEQYF. The DNA for the CDR3 is TGTGCCAGCAGCTTAGGTGGACAGGGAAGAAACTCCTACGAGCAGTACTTC. The entire variable domain, with the rest obtained from reference TRBV7-9 and TRBJ2-7, is as follows: DTGVSQNPRHKITKRGQNVTFRCDPISEHNRLYWYRQTLGQGPEFLTYFQNEAQLEKSRLLSDRFSAERPKGSFSTLEIQRTEQGDSAMYLCASSLGGQGRNSYEQYFGPGTRLTVT.

The chain has TRBV28 and TRBJ2-3; D unresolved. V was clipped by 5 bases and J by 4 bases, with 4 bases between them. This CDR3 spans 11 amino acids. Germline loops: CDR1 MDHEN, CDR2 SYDVKM. CDR3 bases: TGTGCCAGCAGTGCCGCAGATACGCAGTATTTT. It codes for CASSAADTQYF. The full variable domain, its missing parts supplied by reference TRBV28 and TRBJ2-3, is DVKVTQSSRYLVKRTGEKVFLECVQDMDHENMFWYRQDPGLGLRLIYFSYDVKMKEKGDIPEGYSVSREKKERFSLILESASTNQTSMYLCASSAADTQYFGPGTRLTVL.

The chain employs TRBV4-1 and TRBJ1-2, with D tentatively TRBD1 (5 bases). This CDR3 contains 13 residues. Germline lookup yields CDR1 MGHRA and CDR2 YSYEKL. Deletions cut 5 bases from V and 7 bases from J, with 14 bases between. The CDR3 nucleotides are TGCGCCAGCAGCGAAAGTGCGACAGCTGGCTACACCTTC. This encodes CASSESATAGYTF.

In this sample, this clone turned up once. The chain is built from TRBV6-1 and TRBJ2-4, with 10 bases fitting TRBD2. Germline CDR1 reads MNHNS; CDR2 reads SASEGT. Losses at the gene ends were 2 bases for V and 0 bases for J; bases not matched to a gene: 13. This CDR3 is 20 amino acids long. The CDR3 nucleotides are TGTGCCAGCAGTGAAAAGGGGCCGCTAGCGGGAGTCGTAGCCAAAAACATTCAGTACTTC. Protein: CASSEKGPLAGVVAKNIQYF.

The chain joins TRBV6-1 to TRBJ1-3; D is ambiguous. The germline V and J ends were trimmed by 1 base and 2 bases, with 12 bases remaining between them. The germline V gene has CDR1 MNHNS and CDR2 SASEGT. This CDR3 comprises 16 residues. CDR3 coding DNA: TGTGCCAGCAGTGAAGGGTGGAAGGGTACTGGAAACACCATATATTTT. Translated: CASSEGWKGTGNTIYF.

The genes are TRBV2 and TRBJ2-7, with no clear D. The CDR3 sequence is 13 residues long. V shed 5 bases and J shed 2 bases, with 10 bases lying between them. The germline V gene has CDR1 SNHLY and CDR2 FYNNEI. DNA of the CDR3: TGTGCCAGCAGTCCAGATGTCACCTACGAGCAGTACTTC. Protein product: CASSPDVTYEQYF.

This sequence joins TRBV28 and TRBJ2-7, with TRBD1 matching over 9 bases. Trimming at V came to 6 bases and at J to 2 bases, leaving 23 bases not matched to a gene. Germline CDR1 reads MDHEN; CDR2 reads SYDVKM. CDR3 length: 20 residues. CDR3 sequence (DNA): TGTGCCAGCAGGAAAACAGGGGGCGCGCAAATAGGGCATTCGGCCTACGAGCAGTACTTC. Translation: CASRKTGGAQIGHSAYEQYF.

This clone was seen once. The chain couples TRBV6-5 to TRBJ2-1; D not resolved. The CDR3 has 15 residues. V was pared by 0 bases and J by 2 bases, with 8 bases between. The germline V gene has CDR1 MNHEY and CDR2 SVGAGI. The CDR3 here is CASSYSSFPYNEQFF. The CDR3 bases are TGTGCCAGCAGTTACTCGAGTTTCCCCTACAATGAGCAGTTCTTC.

The genes are TRBV28 and TRBJ1-6, with D perhaps matching TRBD1 (5 bases). Deletions cut 5 bases from V and 10 bases from J, with 15 bases between. The CDR3 length is 14 residues. Germline V gene sequence: CDR1 MDHEN, CDR2 SYDVKM. The CDR3 spells CASSPRGGYSPLHF. DNA for the CDR3: TGTGCCAGCAGTCCCCGGGGGGGATACTCACCCCTCCACTTT.

This clone was counted once. This rearrangement joins TRBV27 to TRBJ1-5; D might be TRBD1 (5 bases). The germline V and J ends were trimmed by 4 bases and 5 bases, with 12 bases remaining between them. The CDR3 loop spans 14 amino acids. CDR1 is MNHEY and CDR2 is SMNVEV in the germline V gene (reference sequence). CDR3 loop: CASSYAEGYQPQHF. The CDR3 DNA sequence: TGTGCCAGCAGTTATGCGGAGGGGTATCAGCCCCAGCATTTT.

V gene TRBV2 combines with J gene TRBJ2-7, with D maybe TRBD2 (5 bases). Looked up from germline, CDR1 is SNHLY and CDR2 is FYNNEI. There are 14 residues in the CDR3. Trimming removed 3 bases at V and 1 base at J, with 10 bases between. CDR3 bases: TGTGCCAGCAGTGATACGAGGGAATCCTACGAGCAGTACTTC. Amino acid sequence: CASSDTRESYEQYF. Supplemented by reference TRBV2 and TRBJ2-7, the full variable domain reads EPEVTQTPSHQVTQMGQEVILRCVPISNHLYFYWYRQILGQKVEFLVSFYNNEISEKSEIFDDQFSVERPDGSNFTLKIRSTKLEDSAMYFCASSDTRESYEQYFGPGTRLTVT.

The rearrangement joins TRBV19 to TRBJ1-1, with TRBD1 matching over 7 bases. CDR3 size: 12 residues. V gave up 5 bases and J gave up 7 bases; unmatched junction bases: 4. Germline CDR1 is LNHDA and CDR2 is SQIVND (reference sequence). The CDR3 reads CASSLGTVEAFF. The CDR3 nucleotides are TGTGCCAGTAGTCTCGGGACAGTTGAAGCTTTCTTT.